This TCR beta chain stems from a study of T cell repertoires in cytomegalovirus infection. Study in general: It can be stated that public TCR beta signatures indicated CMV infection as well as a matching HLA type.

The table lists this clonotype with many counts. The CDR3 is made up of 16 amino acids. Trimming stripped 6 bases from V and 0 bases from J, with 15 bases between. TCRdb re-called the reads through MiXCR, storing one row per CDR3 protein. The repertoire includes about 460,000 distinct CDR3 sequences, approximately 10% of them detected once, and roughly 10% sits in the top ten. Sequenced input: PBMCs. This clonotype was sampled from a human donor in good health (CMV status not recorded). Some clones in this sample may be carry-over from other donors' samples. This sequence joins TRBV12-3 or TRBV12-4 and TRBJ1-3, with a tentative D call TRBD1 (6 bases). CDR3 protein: CASSPGGQLSGNTIYF. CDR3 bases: TGTGCCAGCAGCCCTGGAGGACAGCTCTCTGGAAACACCATATATTTT.